The text below deals with one TCR beta chain. Its antigen is not identified. One entry per CDR3 protein, called by TCRdb with MiXCR from the 5' RACE reads. This table has 700,000 to 850,000 distinct CDR3 sequences, 12% appearing once. The data were obtained in a study of CD8 T cells in ankylosing spondylitis. General observations from the study: Seemingly distinctive of ankylosing spondylitis blood was a TCR beta motif formed by eight highly homologous variants.

This CDR3 is built from 16 residues. V shed 4 bases and J 0 bases; nucleotides not matched to a gene: 5. CDR1 is SGHDT, CDR2 YYEEEE, per germline. The source material was blood, either unsorted or a sorted T cell fraction (not recorded which). This TCR came from a male donor with ankylosing spondylitis. V usage is TRBV5-6 and J usage is TRBJ2-3; 10 bases line up with TRBD1. As DNA, the CDR3 is TGTGCCAGCAGCCGGTCGGACAGGGGGAGCACAGATACGCAGTATTTT. Protein sequence: CASSRSDRGSTDTQYF.